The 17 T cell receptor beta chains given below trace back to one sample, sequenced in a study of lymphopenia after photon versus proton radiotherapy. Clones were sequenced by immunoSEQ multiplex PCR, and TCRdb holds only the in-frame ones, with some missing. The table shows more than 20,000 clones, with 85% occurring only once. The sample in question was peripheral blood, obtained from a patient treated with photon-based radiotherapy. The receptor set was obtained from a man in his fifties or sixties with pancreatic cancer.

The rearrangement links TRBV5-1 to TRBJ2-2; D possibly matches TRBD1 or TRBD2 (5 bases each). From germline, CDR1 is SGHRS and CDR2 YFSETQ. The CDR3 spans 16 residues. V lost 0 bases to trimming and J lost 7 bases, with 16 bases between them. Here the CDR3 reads CASSLGEGRVNGELFF. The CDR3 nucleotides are TGCGCCAGCAGCTTGGGAGAGGGGCGAGTAAACGGGGAGCTGTTTTTT.

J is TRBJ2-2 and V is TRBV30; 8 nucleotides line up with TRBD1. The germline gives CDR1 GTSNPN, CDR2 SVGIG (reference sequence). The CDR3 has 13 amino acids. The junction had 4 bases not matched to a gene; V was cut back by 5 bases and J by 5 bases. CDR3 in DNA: TGTGCCTGGTGGACAGGGATGACCGGGGAGCTGTTTTTT. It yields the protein CAWWTGMTGELFF. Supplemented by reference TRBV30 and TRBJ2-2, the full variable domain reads SQTIHQWPATLVQPVGSPLSLECTVEGTSNPNLYWYRQAAGRGLQLLFYSVGIGQISSEVPQNLSASRPQDRQFILSSKKLLLSDSGFYLCAWWTGMTGELFFGEGSRLTVL.

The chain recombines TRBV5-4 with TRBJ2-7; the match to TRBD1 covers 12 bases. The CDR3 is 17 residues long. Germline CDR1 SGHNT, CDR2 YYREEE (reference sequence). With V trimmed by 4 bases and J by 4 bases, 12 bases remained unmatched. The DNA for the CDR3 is TGTGCCAGCAGCGACTCCGGGACAGGGGGCGCGAAGTACGAGCAGTACTTC. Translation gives CASSDSGTGGAKYEQYF.

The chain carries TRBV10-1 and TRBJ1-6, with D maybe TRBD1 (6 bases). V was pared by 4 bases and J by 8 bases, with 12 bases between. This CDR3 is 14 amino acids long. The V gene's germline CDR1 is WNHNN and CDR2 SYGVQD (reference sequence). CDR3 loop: CASSADRTDSPLHF. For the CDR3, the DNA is TGCGCCAGCAGTGCCGACAGGACCGATTCACCCCTCCACTTT.

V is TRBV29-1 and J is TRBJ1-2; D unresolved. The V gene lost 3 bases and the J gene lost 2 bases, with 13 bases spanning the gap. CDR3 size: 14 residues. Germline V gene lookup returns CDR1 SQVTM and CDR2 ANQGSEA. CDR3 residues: CSVDTRPQNYGYTF. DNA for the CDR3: TGCAGCGTTGATACAAGGCCCCAAAACTATGGCTACACCTTC.

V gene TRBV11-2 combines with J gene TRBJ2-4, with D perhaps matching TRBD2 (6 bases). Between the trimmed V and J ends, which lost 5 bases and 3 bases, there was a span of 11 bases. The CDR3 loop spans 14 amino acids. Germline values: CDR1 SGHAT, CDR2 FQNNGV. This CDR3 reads CASSAGWGKNIQYF. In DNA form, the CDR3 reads TGTGCCAGCAGCGCGGGGTGGGGCAAAAACATTCAGTACTTC.

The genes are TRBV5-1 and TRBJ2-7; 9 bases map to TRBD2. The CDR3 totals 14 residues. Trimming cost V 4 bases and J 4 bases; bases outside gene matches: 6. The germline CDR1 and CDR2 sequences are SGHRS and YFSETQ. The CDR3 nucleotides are TGCGCCAGCAGCCTTAGCGGGGGCCCATACGAGCAGTACTTC. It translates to CASSLSGGPYEQYF.

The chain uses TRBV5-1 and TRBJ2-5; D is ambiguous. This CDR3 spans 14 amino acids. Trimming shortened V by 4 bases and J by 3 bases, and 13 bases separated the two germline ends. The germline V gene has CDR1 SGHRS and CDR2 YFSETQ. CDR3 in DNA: TGCGCCAGCAGCCCGGGCCCCGCCGAAGAGACCCAGTACTTC. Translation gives CASSPGPAEETQYF.

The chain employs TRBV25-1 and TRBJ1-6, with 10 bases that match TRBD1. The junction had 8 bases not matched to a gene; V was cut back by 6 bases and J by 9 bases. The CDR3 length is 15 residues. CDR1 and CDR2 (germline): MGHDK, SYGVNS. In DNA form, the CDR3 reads TGTGCCAGCAGAAGGAACGGGACAGGGGTTTCACCCCTCCACTTT. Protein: CASRRNGTGVSPLHF.

Written as DNA, the CDR3 is TGTGCCAGCAGCTCCAGCTCCTACGAGCAGTACTTC. Its protein product is CASSSSSYEQYF. J is TRBJ2-7 and V is TRBV5-6; no clear D gene. Germline V CDR1 and CDR2: SGHDT, YYEEEE. This CDR3 is built from 12 residues. Between the trimmed V and J ends, which lost 3 bases and 0 bases, there was a span of 4 bases.

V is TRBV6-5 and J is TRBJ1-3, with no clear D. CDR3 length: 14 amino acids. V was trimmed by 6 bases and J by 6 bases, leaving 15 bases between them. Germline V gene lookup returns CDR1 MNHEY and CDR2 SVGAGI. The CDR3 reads CASSSNDNLNTIYF. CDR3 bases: TGTGCCAGCAGCTCGAACGACAATCTAAACACCATATATTTT.

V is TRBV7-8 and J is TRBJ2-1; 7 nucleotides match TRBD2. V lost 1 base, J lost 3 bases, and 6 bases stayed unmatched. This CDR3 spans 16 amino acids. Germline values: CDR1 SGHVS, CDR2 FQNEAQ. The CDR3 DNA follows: TGTGCCAGCAGCTTAGATCCGGGGGGAAACTACAATGAGCAGTTCTTC. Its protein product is CASSLDPGGNYNEQFF.

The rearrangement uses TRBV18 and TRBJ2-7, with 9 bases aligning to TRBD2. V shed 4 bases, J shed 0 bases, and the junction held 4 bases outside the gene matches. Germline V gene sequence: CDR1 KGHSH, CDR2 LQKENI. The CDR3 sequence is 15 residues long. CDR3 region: CASSLAGDPSYEQYF. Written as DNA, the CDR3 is TGTGCCAGCTCACTAGCGGGGGACCCCTCCTACGAGCAGTACTTC.

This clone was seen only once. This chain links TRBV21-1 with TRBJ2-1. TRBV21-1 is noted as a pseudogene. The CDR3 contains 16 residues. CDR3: CASSKVAPDPYNEQFF. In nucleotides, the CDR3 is TGTGCCAGCAGCAAAGTTGCCCCGGACCCCTACAATGAGCAGTTCTTC.

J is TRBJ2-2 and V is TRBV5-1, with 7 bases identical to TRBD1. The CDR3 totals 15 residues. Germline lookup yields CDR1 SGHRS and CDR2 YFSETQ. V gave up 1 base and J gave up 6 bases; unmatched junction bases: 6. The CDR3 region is CASSLPTTGSGELFF. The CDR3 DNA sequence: TGCGCCAGCAGCTTGCCCACGACAGGGTCCGGGGAGCTGTTTTTT.

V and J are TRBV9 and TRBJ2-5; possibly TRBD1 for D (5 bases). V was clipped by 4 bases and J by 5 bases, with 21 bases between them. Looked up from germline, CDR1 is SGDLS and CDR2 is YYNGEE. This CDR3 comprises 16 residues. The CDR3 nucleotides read TGTGCCAGCAGCCCCGGTAGGAACCAGGGTTGGGAGACCCAGTACTTC. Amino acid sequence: CASSPGRNQGWETQYF. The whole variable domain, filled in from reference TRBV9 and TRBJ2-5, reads DSGVTQTPKHLITATGQRVTLRCSPRSGDLSVYWYQQSLDQGLQFLIQYYNGEERAKGNILERFSAQQFPDLHSELNLSSLELGDSALYFCASSPGRNQGWETQYFGPGTRLLVL.

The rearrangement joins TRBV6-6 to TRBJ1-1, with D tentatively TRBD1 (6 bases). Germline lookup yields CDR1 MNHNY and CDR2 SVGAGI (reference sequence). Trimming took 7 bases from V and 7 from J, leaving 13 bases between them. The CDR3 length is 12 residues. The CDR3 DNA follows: TGTGCCAGCAAAGAGGGGGGGCTTGAAGCTTTCTTT. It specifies CASKEGGLEAFF.